This T cell receptor beta chain was obtained from a study of shared clonotypes between healthy human individuals (dated by TCRdb to 2020 to 2021). Some background on the complete study: Three men and two women, aged 18 to 49 years, made up the cohort. Between about 0.8 and 9 billion PBMCs per donor were obtained by leukapheresis. To increase sequencing depth and limit assay-specific biases, different laboratories used diverse techniques to prepare libraries and sequence TCR repertoires. Per donor, three plates each were used for CD4 naive and CD4 memory, two for CD8 naive, and one for CD8 memory. To estimate repertoire size and how much clonotype sharing occurs between individuals, the study deeply sequenced the blood TCR repertoires of roughly 5 healthy adults.

On the study overall, not on this receptor specifically: Even with the large sequencing depth, rarefaction of the sorted-subset datasets indicated that sequencing was incomplete. Sampling was restricted to blood, and TCR repertoires in tissues likely differ from the TCR repertoires found in blood. Naive subsets generally had larger estimated clonotype richness than memory subsets. Pairwise subsampling led to the expectation that sequencing depth would affect the degree of clonotype sharing among donors. Compared with non-shared clonotypes, the clonotypes found in all four sorted-subset donors had higher generation probabilities. The genetic and exposure-history diversity represented was limited by the small number of donors. Sharing across a handful of donors was observed for about 5% of naive CD4, around 3.5% of naive CD8, over 2% of memory CD4, and around 0.4% of memory CD8 clonotypes.

Using the deep immunoSEQ assay, multiplex PCR amplified TCR CDR3 regions from genomic DNA. Extracted genomic DNA from each cell subset was distributed evenly across all wells of several immunoSEQ 96-well plates, and each plate was treated as a replicate. For sorted subsets, roughly 190 ng of genomic DNA, equivalent to 25,000 to 30,000 T cell genomes, went into each replicate PCR. Purified libraries were measured with a Qubit 3.0 fluorometer, size-checked on a Bioanalyzer 2100, and measured again with the KAPA Library Quantification kit. A separate single-read 150-cycle Illumina NextSeq 550 flow cell was used to sequence each immunoSEQ 96-well plate. As for the authors' bioinformatics: Because the immunoSEQ output held only junctional sequences and lacked quality scores, the filtering could not match the filtering applied to full-length reads. To assign V/J genes and CDR3, sequences were annotated using PyIR, a Python wrapper for IgBLAST v1.9, with IMGT germline references. Reads were filtered out if the reads had weak V/J assignments (E-value above 1e-6), no CDR3, stop codons, out-of-frame junctions, or ambiguous translated residues. V3J clonotypes were defined by identical inferred V gene, J gene, and CDR3 amino acid sequence. Percentage overlap between repertoires was calculated by dividing the number of shared unique clonotypes by the size of the smaller repertoire. Richness of each repertoire was evaluated using RTK rarefaction, the Chao1 estimator, and Recon v2.1 estimates of unobserved clonotypes. Generation probabilities for all TCRbeta clonotypes obtained by the gDNA method from several donors were computed using OLGA. Sourced from immuneACCESS, this table was stored by TCRdb with only in-frame sequences that have V and J called. A share of the clones is absent; for the studies checked, an unresolved V gene accounts for under half, and the remainder has no known explanation. The V and J calls and the clone size are those of that table, but D and trimming were determined from the DNA. The sample includes about 2.3 million clones, with more than 80% observed a single time. 0.3% to 0.4% of the sample is in the top ten clones.

Concerning this clone: The target of this receptor is not known. Per-nucleotide qualities are absent, and no much larger clonotype sits a single base away.

Healthy HIV-negative adults with no recently reported acute infections or vaccinations were included as donors. Only Caucasian adults living in Nashville, Tennessee, USA were represented among the donors. CD4+ T cells were enriched through magnetic negative selection, after which naive cells were positively selected on CD45RA and the remaining negative fraction served as the memory subset. Blood was obtained by leukapheresis, after which PBMCs were separated by Ficoll-Histopaque density gradient centrifugation and cryopreserved in liquid nitrogen vapor phase. Analytical flow cytometry was used to check the purity and quantity of every magnetically sorted T cell population. Genomic DNA was isolated from each sorted fraction and quantified by UV absorbance on a Nanodrop 2000c. The origin of this receptor is a man aged 18 to 35 in good health. Some clones in this sample may be carry-over from other donors' samples. Specimen: naive CD4+ T cells from PBMCs. Taken with the paper, the label for cell subset or site translates to: CD45RA+ positively selected.

The encoded CDR3 is CASSPRETYEQYF. In nucleotide form, the sequence is TGTGCCAGCAGCCCCAGAGAAACCTACGAGCAGTACTTC. The V and J genes are TRBV2 and TRBJ2-7; the D gene is not confidently resolved. The germline V gene specifies SNHLY as CDR1 and FYNNEI as CDR2. Inclusive of the bounding cysteine and phenylalanine, the CDR3 is 13 residues long. Of the read, only the CDR3 DNA is kept; its 39 bases are in frame from base 1. The junction carries 11 bases between V and J, which are trimmed by 6 bases and 2 bases respectively.